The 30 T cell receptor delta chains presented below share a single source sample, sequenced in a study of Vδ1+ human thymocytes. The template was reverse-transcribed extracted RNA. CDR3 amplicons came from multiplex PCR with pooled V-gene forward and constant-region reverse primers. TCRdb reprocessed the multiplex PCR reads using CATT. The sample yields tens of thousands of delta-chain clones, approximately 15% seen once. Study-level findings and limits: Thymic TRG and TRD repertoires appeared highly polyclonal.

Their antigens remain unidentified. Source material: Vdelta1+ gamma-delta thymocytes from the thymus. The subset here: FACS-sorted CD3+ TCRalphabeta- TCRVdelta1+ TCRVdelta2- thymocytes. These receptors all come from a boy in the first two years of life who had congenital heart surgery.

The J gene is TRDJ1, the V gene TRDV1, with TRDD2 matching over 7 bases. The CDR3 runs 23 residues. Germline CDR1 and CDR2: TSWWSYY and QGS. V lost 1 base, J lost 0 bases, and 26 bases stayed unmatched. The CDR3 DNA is TGTGCTCTTGGGGAACGCTGGACTTTCCTACGTGTTCAGGGAACGACTTACACCGATAAACTCATCTTT. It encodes CALGERWTFLRVQGTTYTDKLIF.

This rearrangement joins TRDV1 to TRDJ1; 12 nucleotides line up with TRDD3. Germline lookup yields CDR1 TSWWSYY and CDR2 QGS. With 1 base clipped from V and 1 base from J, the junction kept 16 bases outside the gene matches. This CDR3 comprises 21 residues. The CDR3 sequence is CALGERPPMKYWGILTDKLIF. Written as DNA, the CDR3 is TGTGCTCTTGGGGAACGGCCCCCTATGAAATACTGGGGGATACTCACCGATAAACTCATCTTT.

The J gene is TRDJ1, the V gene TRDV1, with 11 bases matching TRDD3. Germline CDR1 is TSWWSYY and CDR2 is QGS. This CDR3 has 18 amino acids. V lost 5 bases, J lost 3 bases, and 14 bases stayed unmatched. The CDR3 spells CALGHRTTLGDTSDKLIF. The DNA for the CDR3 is TGTGCTCTTGGGCATCGTACCACTCTGGGGGATACTTCCGATAAACTCATCTTT.

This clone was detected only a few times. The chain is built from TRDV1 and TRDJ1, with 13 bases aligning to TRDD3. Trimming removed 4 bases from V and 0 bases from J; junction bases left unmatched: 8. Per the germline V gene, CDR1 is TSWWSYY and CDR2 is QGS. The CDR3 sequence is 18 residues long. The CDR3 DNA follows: TGTGCTCTTGGGGTAAACTGGGGGATACGGGTCCACACCGATAAACTCATCTTT. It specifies CALGVNWGIRVHTDKLIF.

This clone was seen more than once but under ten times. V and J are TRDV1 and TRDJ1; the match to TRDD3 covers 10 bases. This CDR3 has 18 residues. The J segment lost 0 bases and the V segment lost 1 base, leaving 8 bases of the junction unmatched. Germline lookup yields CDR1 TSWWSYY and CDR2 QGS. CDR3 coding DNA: TGTGCTCTTGGGGAACGGTTGGCACTGGGGGATCACACCGATAAACTCATCTTT. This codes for CALGERLALGDHTDKLIF.

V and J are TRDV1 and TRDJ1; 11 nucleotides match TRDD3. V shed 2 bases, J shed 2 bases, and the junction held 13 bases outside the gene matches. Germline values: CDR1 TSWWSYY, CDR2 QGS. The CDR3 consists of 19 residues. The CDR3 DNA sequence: TGTGCTCTTGGGGAATACCCCGGTACTGGGGGATATAGAACCGATAAACTCATCTTT. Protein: CALGEYPGTGGYRTDKLIF.

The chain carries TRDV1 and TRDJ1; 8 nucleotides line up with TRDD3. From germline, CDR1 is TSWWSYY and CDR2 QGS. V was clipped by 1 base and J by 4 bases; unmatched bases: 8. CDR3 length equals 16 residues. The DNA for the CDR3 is TGTGCTCTTGGGGAACCACAGGGATACGTTTACGATAAACTCATCTTT. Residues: CALGEPQGYVYDKLIF.

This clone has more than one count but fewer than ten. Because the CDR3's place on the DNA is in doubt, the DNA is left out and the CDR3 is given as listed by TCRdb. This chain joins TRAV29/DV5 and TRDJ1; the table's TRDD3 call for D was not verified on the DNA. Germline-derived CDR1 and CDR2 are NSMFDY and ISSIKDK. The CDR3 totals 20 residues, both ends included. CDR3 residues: CSVLLCSKASTLDCTDKLIF.

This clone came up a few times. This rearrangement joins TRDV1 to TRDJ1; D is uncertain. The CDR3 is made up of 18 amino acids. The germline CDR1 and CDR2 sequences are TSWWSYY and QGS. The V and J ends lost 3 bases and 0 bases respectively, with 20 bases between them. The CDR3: CALGDLECEKRYTDKLIF. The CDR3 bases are TGTGCTCTTGGGGACCTCGAGTGCGAGAAGAGGTACACCGATAAACTCATCTTT.

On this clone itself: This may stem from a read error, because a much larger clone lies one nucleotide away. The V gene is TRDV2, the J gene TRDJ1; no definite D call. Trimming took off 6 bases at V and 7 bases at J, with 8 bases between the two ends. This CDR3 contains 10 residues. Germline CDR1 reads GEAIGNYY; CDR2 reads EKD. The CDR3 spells CACISGKLIF. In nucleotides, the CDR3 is TGTGCCTGTATAAGCGGTAAACTCATCTTT.

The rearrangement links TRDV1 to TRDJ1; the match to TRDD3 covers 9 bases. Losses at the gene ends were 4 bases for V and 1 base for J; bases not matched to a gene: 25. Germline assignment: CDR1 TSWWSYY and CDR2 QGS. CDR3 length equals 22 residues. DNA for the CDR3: TGTGCTCTTGGGGGACCAACCATGCTAGTGAAACTTTGGGGGATAGGCACCGATAAACTCATCTTT. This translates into CALGGPTMLVKLWGIGTDKLIF.

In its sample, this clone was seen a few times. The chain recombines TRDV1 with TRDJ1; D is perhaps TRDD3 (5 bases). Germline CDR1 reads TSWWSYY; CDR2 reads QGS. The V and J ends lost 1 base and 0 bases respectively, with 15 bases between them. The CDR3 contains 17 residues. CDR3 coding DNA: TGTGCTCTTGGGGAACGGGGACGGGGTTCGTACACCGATAAACTCATCTTT. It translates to CALGERGRGSYTDKLIF.

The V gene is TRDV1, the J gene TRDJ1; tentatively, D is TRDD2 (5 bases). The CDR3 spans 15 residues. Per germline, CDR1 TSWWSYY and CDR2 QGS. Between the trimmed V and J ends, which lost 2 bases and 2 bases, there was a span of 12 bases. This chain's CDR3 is CALGEDLPVTDKLIF. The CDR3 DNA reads TGTGCTCTTGGGGAAGATCTTCCCGTTACCGATAAACTCATCTTT.

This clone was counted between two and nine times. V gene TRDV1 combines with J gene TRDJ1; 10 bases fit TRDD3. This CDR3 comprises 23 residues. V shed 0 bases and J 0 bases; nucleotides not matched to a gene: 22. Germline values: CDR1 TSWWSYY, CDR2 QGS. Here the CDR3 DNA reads TGTGCTCTTGGGGAACTTATGCTATCCCCAATACTGGGGGATGCAAACCACACCGATAAACTCATCTTT. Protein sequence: CALGELMLSPILGDANHTDKLIF.

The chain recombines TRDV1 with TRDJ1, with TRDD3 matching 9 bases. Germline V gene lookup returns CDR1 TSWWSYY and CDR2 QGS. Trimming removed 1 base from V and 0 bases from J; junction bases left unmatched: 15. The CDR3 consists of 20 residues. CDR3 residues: CALGEHHLSGGFKYTDKLIF. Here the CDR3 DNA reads TGTGCTCTTGGGGAACATCACCTCTCTGGGGGATTCAAGTACACCGATAAACTCATCTTT.

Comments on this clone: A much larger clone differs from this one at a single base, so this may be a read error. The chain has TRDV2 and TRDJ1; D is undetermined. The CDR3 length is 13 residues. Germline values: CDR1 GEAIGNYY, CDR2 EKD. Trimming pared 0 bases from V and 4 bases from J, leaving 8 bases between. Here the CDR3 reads CACDTDCVDKLIF. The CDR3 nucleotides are TGTGCCTGTGACACCGACTGTGTCGATAAACTCATCTTT.

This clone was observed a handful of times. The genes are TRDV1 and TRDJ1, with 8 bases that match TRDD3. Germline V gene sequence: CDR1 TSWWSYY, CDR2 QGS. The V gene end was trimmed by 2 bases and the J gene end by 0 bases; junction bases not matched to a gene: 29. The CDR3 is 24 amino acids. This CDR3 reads CALGERPLASGRSTGGPYTDKLIF. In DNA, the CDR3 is TGTGCTCTTGGGGAAAGGCCCCTAGCCTCCGGGCGGTCCACTGGGGGTCCCTACACCGATAAACTCATCTTT.

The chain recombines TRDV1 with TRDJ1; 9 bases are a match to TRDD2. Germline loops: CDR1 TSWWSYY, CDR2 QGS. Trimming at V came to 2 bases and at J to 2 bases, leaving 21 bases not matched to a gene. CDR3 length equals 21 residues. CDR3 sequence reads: CALGEWPSYVFTNPGTDKLIF. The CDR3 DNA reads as TGTGCTCTTGGGGAATGGCCTTCCTACGTGTTTACTAACCCGGGAACCGATAAACTCATCTTT.

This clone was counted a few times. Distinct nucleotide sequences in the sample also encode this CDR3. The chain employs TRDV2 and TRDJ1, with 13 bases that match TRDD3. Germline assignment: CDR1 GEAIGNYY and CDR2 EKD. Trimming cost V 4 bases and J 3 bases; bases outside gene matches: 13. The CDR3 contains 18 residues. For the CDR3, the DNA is TGTGCCTGTGATCCATATTCGACTGGGGGATACGGGCCCGATAAACTCATCTTT. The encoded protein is CACDPYSTGGYGPDKLIF.

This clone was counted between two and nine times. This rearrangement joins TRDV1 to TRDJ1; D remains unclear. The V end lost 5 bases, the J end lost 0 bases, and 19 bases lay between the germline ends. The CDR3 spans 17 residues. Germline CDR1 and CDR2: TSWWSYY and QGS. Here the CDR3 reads CALGPCRVRPNTDKLIF. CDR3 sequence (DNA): TGTGCTCTTGGGCCCTGCCGGGTACGACCTAACACCGATAAACTCATCTTT.

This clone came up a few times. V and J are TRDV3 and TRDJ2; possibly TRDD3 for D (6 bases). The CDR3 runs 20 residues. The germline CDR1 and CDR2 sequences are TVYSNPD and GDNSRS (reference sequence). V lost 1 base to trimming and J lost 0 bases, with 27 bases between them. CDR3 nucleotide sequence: TGTGCCTTTATCCTTCTTGACGGGATTACTGGGACTGCTTTGACAGCACAACTCTTCTTT. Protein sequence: CAFILLDGITGTALTAQLFF.

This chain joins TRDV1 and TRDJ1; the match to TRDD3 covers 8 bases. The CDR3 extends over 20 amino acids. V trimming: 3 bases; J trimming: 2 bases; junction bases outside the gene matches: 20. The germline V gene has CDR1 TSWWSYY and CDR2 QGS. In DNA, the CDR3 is TGTGCTCTTGGGGACCGGGGTCTCTCCCCATACTGGGGGGCGACCGATAAACTCATCTTT. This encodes CALGDRGLSPYWGATDKLIF.

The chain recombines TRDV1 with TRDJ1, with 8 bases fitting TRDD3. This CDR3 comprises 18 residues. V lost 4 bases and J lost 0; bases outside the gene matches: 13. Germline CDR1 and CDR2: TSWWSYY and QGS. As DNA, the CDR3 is TGTGCTCTTGGGGCTGGGGGACCGGATACCAAGTACACCGATAAACTCATCTTT. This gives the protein CALGAGGPDTKYTDKLIF.

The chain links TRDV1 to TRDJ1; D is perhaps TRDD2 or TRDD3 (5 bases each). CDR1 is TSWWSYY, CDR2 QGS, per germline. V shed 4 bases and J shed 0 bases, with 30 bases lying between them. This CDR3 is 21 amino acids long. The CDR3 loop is CALGVSLYQPKGIPYTDKLIF. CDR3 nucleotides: TGTGCTCTTGGGGTTTCCTTGTATCAGCCGAAAGGGATCCCCTACACCGATAAACTCATCTTT.

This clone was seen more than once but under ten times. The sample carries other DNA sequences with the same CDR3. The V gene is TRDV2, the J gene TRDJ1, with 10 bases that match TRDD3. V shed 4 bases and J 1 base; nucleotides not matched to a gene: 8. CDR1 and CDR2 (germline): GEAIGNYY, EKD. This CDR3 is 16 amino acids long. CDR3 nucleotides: TGTGCCTGTGATACCAGTGGGGGATACCTCACCGATAAACTCATCTTT. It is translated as CACDTSGGYLTDKLIF.

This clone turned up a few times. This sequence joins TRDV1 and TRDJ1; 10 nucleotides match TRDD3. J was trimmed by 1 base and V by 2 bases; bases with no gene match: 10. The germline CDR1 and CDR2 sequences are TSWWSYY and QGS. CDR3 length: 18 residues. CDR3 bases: TGTGCTCTTGGGGAAATTCAGAGTACTGGGGGATTCACCGATAAACTCATCTTT. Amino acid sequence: CALGEIQSTGGFTDKLIF.

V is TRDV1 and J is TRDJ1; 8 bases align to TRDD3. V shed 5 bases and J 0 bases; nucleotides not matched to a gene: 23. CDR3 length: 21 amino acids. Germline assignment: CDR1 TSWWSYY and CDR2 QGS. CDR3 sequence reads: CALGSQWPSRVLGGYTDKLIF. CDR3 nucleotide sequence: TGTGCTCTTGGGTCCCAGTGGCCTTCCCGTGTACTGGGGGGGTACACCGATAAACTCATCTTT.

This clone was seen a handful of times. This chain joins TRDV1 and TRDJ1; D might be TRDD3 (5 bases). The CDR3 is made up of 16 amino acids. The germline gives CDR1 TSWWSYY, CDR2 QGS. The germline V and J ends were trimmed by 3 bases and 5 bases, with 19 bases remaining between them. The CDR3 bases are TGTGCTCTTGGGGATACGATCCCCCGGGGGGCTGATAAACTCATCTTT. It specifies CALGDTIPRGADKLIF.

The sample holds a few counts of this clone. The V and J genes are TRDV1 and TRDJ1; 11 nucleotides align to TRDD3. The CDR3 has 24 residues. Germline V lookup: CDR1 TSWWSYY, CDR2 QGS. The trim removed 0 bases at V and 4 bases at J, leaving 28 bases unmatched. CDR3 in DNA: TGTGCTCTTGGGGAACTTACCTCCTCCCGTGAGGGTGCTGGGGGATACACGGGACACGATAAACTCATCTTT. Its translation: CALGELTSSREGAGGYTGHDKLIF.

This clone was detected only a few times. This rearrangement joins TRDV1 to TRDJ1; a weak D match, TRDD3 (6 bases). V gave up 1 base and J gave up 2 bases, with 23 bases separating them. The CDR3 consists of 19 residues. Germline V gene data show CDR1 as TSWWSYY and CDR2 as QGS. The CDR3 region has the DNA TGTGCTCTTGGGGAACCCCTCCATCGATACTGGGATATTACCGATAAACTCATCTTT. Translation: CALGEPLHRYWDITDKLIF.